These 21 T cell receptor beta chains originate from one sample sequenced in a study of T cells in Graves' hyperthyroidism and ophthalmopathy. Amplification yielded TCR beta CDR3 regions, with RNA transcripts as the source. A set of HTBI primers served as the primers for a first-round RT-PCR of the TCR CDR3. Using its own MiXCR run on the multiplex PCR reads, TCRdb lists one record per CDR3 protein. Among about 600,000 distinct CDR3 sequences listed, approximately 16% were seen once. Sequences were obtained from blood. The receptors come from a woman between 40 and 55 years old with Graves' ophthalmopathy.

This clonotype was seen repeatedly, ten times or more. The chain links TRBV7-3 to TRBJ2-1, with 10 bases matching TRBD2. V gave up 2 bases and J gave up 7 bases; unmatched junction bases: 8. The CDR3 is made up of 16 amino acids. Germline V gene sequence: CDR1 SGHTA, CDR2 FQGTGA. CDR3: CASSLSSGSQGNEQFF. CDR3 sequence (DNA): TGTGCCAGCAGCTTATCTAGCGGGAGTCAAGGAAATGAGCAGTTCTTC.

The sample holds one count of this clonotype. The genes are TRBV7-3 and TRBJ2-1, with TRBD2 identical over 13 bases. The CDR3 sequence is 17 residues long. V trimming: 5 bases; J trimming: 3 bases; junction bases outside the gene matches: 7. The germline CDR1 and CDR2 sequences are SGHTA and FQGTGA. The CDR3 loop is CASSPRTSGRDYNEQFF. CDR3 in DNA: TGTGCCAGCAGCCCCCGGACTAGCGGGAGAGACTACAATGAGCAGTTCTTC.

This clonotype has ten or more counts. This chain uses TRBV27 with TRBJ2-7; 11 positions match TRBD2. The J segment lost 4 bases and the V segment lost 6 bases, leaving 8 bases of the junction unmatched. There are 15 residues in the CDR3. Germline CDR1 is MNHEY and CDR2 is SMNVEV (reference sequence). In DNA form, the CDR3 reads TGTGCCAGCAGAGAATTAGCGGGAGGGAGATACGAGCAGTACTTC. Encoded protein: CASRELAGGRYEQYF.

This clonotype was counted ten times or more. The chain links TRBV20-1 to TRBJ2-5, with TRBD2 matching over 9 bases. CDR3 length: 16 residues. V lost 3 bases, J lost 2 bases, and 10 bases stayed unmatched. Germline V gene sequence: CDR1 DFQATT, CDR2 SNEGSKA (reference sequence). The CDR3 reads CSASQGLALEQETQYF. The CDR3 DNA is TGCAGTGCTAGTCAGGGACTAGCACTGGAACAAGAGACCCAGTACTTC.

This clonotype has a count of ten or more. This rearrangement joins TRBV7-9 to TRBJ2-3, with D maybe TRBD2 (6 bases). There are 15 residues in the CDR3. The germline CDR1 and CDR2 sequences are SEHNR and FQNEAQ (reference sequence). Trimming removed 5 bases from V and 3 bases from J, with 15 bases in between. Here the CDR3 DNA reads TGTGCCAGCAGCCCCGGACCGGGAGCAACAGATACGCAGTATTTT. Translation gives CASSPGPGATDTQYF. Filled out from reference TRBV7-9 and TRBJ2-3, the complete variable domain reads DTGVSQNPRHKITKRGQNVTFRCDPISEHNRLYWYRQTLGQGPEFLTYFQNEAQLEKSRLLSDRFSAERPKGSFSTLEIQRTEQGDSAMYLCASSPGPGATDTQYFGPGTRLTVL.

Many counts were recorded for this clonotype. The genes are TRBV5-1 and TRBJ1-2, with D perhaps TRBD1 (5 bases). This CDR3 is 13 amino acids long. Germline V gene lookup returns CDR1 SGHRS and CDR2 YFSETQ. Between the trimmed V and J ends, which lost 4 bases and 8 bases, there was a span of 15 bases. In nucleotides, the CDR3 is TGCGCCAGCAGCCCTGGGCAGGGTAAAGGCTACACCTTC. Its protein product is CASSPGQGKGYTF.

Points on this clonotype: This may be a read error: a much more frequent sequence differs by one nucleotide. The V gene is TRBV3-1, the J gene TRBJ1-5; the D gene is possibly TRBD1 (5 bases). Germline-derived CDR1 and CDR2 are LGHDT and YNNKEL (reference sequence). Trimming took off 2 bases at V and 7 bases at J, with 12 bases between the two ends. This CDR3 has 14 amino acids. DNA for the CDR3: TGTGCCAGCAGCCAAACAGGAATCAAGCAGCCCCAGCATTTT. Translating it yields CASSQTGIKQPQHF.

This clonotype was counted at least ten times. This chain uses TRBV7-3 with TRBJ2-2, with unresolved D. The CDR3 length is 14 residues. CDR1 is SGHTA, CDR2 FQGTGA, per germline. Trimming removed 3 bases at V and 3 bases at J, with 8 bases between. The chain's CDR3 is CASSFYGDTGELFF. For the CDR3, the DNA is TGTGCCAGCAGCTTTTATGGGGACACCGGGGAGCTGTTTTTT.

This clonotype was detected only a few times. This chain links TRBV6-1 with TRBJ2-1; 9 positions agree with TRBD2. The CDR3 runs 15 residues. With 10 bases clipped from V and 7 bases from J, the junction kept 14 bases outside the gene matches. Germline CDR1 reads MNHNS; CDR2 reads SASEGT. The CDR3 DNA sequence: TGTGCCACGACCTTGGATAGCGGGAGTGCGAATGAGCAGTTCTTC. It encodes CATTLDSGSANEQFF.

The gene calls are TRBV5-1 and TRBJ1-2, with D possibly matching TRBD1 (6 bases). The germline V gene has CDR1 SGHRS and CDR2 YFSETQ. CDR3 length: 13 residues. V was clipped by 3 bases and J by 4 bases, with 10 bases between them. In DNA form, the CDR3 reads TGCGCCAGCAGCTGGGGGGCAGTCTATGGCTACACCTTC. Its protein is CASSWGAVYGYTF.

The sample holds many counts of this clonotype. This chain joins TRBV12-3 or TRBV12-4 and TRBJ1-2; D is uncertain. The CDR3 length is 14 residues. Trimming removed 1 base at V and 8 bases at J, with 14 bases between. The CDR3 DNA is TGTGCCAGCAGTTTAGTAGGACCCCTGAGGGGCTACACCTTC. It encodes CASSLVGPLRGYTF.

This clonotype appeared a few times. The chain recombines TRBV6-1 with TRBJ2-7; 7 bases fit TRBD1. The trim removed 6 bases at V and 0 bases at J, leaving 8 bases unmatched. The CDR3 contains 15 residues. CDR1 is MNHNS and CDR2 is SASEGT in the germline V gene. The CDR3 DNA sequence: TGTGCCAGCAGCGCCCCAGGGGGAAGCTCCTACGAGCAGTACTTC. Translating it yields CASSAPGGSSYEQYF.

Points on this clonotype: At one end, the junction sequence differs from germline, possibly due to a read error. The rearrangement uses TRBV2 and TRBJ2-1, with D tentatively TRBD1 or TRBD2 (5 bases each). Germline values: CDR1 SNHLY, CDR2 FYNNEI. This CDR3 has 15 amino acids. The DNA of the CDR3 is TGTACCAGCAAAACCGGGGCGGATCTTTACAATGAGCAGTTCTTC. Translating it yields CTSKTGADLYNEQFF.

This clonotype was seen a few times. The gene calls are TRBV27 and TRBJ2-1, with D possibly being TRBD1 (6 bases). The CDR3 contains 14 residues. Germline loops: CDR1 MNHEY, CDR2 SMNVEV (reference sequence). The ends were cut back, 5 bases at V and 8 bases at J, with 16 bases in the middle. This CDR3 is CASSARGIVDEQFF. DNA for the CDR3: TGTGCCAGCAGTGCCAGGGGTATCGTTGATGAGCAGTTCTTC.

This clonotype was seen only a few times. CDR3 DNA: TGCAGCGCCACTGGGGCAGATAACACCGGGGAGCTGTTTTTT. As protein: CSATGADNTGELFF. The chain carries TRBV29-1 and TRBJ2-2, with a tentative D call TRBD1 (5 bases). Germline loops: CDR1 SQVTM, CDR2 ANQGSEA. This CDR3 spans 14 amino acids. Trimming pared 7 bases from V and 2 bases from J, leaving 14 bases between.

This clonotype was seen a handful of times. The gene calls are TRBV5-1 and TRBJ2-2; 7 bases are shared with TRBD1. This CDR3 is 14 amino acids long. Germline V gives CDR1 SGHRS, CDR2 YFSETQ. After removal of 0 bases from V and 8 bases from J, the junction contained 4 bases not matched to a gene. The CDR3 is CASSLDRGGGELFF. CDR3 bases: TGCGCCAGCAGCTTGGACAGGGGTGGAGGGGAGCTGTTTTTT.

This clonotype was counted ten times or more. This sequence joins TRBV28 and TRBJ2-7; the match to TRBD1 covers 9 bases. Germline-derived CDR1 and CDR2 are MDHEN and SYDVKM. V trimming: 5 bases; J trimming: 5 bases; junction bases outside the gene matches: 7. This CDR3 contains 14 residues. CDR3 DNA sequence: TGTGCCAGCAGTCCCCCGGGACAGGGCAACGAGCAGTACTTC. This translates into CASSPPGQGNEQYF.

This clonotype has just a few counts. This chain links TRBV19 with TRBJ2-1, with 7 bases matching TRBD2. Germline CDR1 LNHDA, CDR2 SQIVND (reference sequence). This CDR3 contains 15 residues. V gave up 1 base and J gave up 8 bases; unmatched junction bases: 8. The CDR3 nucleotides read TGTGCCAGTAGTATAGGTGGACTAGTTGGGGATGAGCAGTTCTTC. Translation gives CASSIGGLVGDEQFF.

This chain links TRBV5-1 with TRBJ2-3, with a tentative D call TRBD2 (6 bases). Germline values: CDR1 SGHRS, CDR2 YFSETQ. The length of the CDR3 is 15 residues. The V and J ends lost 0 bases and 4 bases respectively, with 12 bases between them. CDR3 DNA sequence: TGCGCCAGCAGCTTGGGGGTCGGGAGTCCAGATACGCAGTATTTT. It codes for CASSLGVGSPDTQYF.

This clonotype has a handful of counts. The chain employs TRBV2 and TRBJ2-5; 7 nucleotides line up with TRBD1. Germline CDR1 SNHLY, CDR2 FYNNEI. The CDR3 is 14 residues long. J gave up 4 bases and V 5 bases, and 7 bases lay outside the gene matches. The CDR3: CASSPSEGAETQYF. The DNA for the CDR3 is TGTGCCAGCAGTCCCTCCGAGGGGGCAGAGACCCAGTACTTC.

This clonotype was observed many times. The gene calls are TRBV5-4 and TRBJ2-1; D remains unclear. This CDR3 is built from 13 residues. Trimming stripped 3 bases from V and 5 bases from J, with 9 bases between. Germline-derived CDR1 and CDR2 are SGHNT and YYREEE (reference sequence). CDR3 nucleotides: TGTGCCAGCAGCTCGACGGCGCACAATGAGCAGTTCTTC. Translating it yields CASSSTAHNEQFF.